These T cell receptor beta chains were read from a single sample in a study of beta chain features in type 1 diabetes. Assay used: immunoSEQ multiplex PCR; TCRdb lists only in-frame clones, some missing. The sample records hundreds of thousands of clones, more than 13% being singletons. The source material was naive CD4+ T cells from blood. The receptors stem from a man between 18 and 29 years old with type 1 diabetes. CDR3s include the opening cysteine and the closing phenylalanine or tryptophan. Each record gives: V gene, D gene, CDR3 length, J gene, clone size, CDR3 DNA, CDR3 protein. D genes are given only for firm matches. Rows may omit the clone size; those that give it use once, few, many or a size class.

V: TRBV4-3; D: TRBD2; length: 18; J: TRBJ2-2; size: NA; DNA: TGCGCCAGCAGCTCGGGACTAGCGGGGGCCTCGAACACCGGGGAGCTGTTTTTT; CDR3: CASSSGLAGASNTGELFF
V: TRBV4-1; D: TRBD1; length: 15; J: TRBJ1-2; size: NA; DNA: TGCGCCAGCAGCCAAGACAGGGGGCCGGGCTATGGCTACACCTTC; CDR3: CASSQDRGPGYGYTF
V: TRBV6-5; D: NA; length: 15; J: TRBJ1-3; size: once; DNA: TGTGCCAGCAGTTACACGGCCGAGGCTGGAAACACCATATATTTT; CDR3: CASSYTAEAGNTIYF
V: TRBV2; D: NA; length: 15; J: TRBJ2-7; size: NA; DNA: TGTGCCAGCAGTGAATACCCAGAGTTATCCTACGAGCAGTACTTC; CDR3: CASSEYPELSYEQYF
V: TRBV19; D: NA; length: 15; J: TRBJ2-1; size: NA; DNA: TGTGCCAGTAGGGACGGACTACCAAGATACAATGAGCAGTTCTTC; CDR3: CASRDGLPRYNEQFF
V: TRBV7-2; D: NA; length: 15; J: TRBJ1-1; size: few; DNA: TGTGCCAGCAGCCCTCGTGAACAGGGTAGCACTGAAGCTTTCTTT; CDR3: CASSPREQGSTEAFF
V: TRBV7-3; D: TRBD1; length: 17; J: TRBJ1-2; size: NA; DNA: TGTGCCAGCAGCTTAAGATCTGGGACAGGGGACGGCTATGGCTACACCTTC; CDR3: CASSLRSGTGDGYGYTF
V: TRBV11-2; D: NA; length: 12; J: TRBJ2-7; size: NA; DNA: TGTGCCAGCAGCCTCGCCTACCCGAAGCAGTACTTC; CDR3: CASSLAYPKQYF
V: TRBV2; D: NA; length: 10; J: TRBJ2-6; size: few; DNA: TGTGCCAGCAGTCGTAACGTCCTGACTTTC; CDR3: CASSRNVLTF
V: TRBV6-5; D: NA; length: 15; J: TRBJ2-3; size: once; DNA: TGTGCCAGCAGTTACAGCGAGGGAAGCACAGATACGCAGTATTTT; CDR3: CASSYSEGSTDTQYF
V: TRBV5-5; D: NA; length: 13; J: TRBJ2-1; size: NA; DNA: TGTGCCAGCAGCTTCCAGCCTTACAATGAGCAGTTCTTC; CDR3: CASSFQPYNEQFF
V: TRBV6-5; D: NA; length: 12; J: TRBJ2-1; size: NA; DNA: TGTGCCAGCAGTAACCTCTTAAACGAGCAGTTCTTC; CDR3: CASSNLLNEQFF
V: TRBV7-9; D: NA; length: 13; J: TRBJ1-4; size: NA; DNA: TGTGCCAGCAGCCGGGTTGATAATGAAAAACTGTTTTTT; CDR3: CASSRVDNEKLFF
V: TRBV7-8; D: NA; length: 15; J: TRBJ2-1; size: few; DNA: TGTGCCAGCAGGGAGGGGCAGGGGAAATACAATGAGCAGTTCTTC; CDR3: CASREGQGKYNEQFF
V: TRBV10-3; D: NA; length: 14; J: TRBJ2-7; size: few; DNA: TGTGCCATAAGGGAAAGTAGCGGTTCCTACGAGCAGTACTTC; CDR3: CAIRESSGSYEQYF
V: TRBV18; D: TRBD2; length: 14; J: TRBJ2-7; size: NA; DNA: TGTGCCAGCTCACTAGCGGGAGGGAACTACGAGCAGTACTTC; CDR3: CASSLAGGNYEQYF
V: TRBV6-4; D: NA; length: 13; J: TRBJ1-1; size: NA; DNA: TGTGCCAGCAGTTCTGGGCTGAACACTGAAGCTTTCTTT; CDR3: CASSSGLNTEAFF
V: TRBV6-5; D: NA; length: 13; J: TRBJ2-7; size: NA; DNA: TGTGCCAGCAGCCCACCTGCGAGTTACGAGCAGTACTTC; CDR3: CASSPPASYEQYF
V: TRBV2; D: NA; length: 15; J: TRBJ1-5; size: NA; DNA: TGTGCCAGCAGTCAGGAGGGCCTGGGGAATCAGCCCCAGCATTTT; CDR3: CASSQEGLGNQPQHF
V: TRBV5-4; D: NA; length: 14; J: TRBJ2-7; size: NA; DNA: TGTGCCAGCAGCCCCGGACTGAGCAACTACGAGCAGTACTTC; CDR3: CASSPGLSNYEQYF
V: TRBV5-4; D: NA; length: 15; J: TRBJ2-7; size: NA; DNA: TGTGCCAGCAGCTTGGAGGCACTGGGCTCCTACGAGCAGTACTTC; CDR3: CASSLEALGSYEQYF
V: TRBV2; D: NA; length: 14; J: TRBJ2-5; size: NA; DNA: TGTGCCTGCAAAGACGGGGCTTCAAAAGAGACCCAGTACTTC; CDR3: CACKDGASKETQYF
V: TRBV7-2; D: NA; length: 13; J: TRBJ2-6; size: NA; DNA: TGTGCCAGCAGCTTAGTTAGGGCCAACGTCCTGACTTTC; CDR3: CASSLVRANVLTF
V: TRBV2; D: NA; length: 13; J: TRBJ1-1; size: few; DNA: TGTGCCAGCAACGGGGTGGGGTTAACTGAAGCTTTCTTT; CDR3: CASNGVGLTEAFF
V: TRBV5-1; D: TRBD1; length: 13; J: TRBJ2-7; size: NA; DNA: TGCGCCAGCAGGCCAGCTACAGGGGACGAGCAGTACTTC; CDR3: CASRPATGDEQYF
V: TRBV6-6; D: NA; length: 15; J: TRBJ2-7; size: NA; DNA: TGTGCCAGCAGTCAGCCGATAAGGGGAATATACGAGCAGTACTTC; CDR3: CASSQPIRGIYEQYF
V: TRBV5-4; D: NA; length: 15; J: TRBJ2-7; size: few; DNA: TGTGCCAGCAGCTCGGCAGGGATACCCACCTACGAGCAGTACTTC; CDR3: CASSSAGIPTYEQYF
V: TRBV4-1; D: NA; length: 12; J: TRBJ1-1; size: NA; DNA: TGCGCCAGCAGCCACTTAGTATCTGAAGCTTTCTTT; CDR3: CASSHLVSEAFF
V: TRBV5-6; D: TRBD1; length: 17; J: TRBJ2-1; size: few; DNA: TGTGCCAGCAGCTCCCCCGGGGGACAGGGGGCCTACAATGAGCAGTTCTTC; CDR3: CASSSPGGQGAYNEQFF
V: TRBV18; D: NA; length: 14; J: TRBJ2-3; size: NA; DNA: TGTGCCAGCTCACCACGGGCCAACCTTAATACGCAGTATTTT; CDR3: CASSPRANLNTQYF
V: TRBV29-1; D: TRBD2; length: 18; J: TRBJ2-1; size: few; DNA: TGCAGCGTTCGATGGACTAGCGGGGGGACTAGCTCCTACAATGAGCAGTTCTTC; CDR3: CSVRWTSGGTSSYNEQFF
V: TRBV7-3; D: NA; length: 14; J: TRBJ1-1; size: NA; DNA: TGTGCCAGCAGCTTAAACCACCCGGACACTGAAGCTTTCTTT; CDR3: CASSLNHPDTEAFF
V: TRBV28; D: NA; length: 13; J: TRBJ2-7; size: NA; DNA: TGTGCCAGCAGTAGCGGGCAGTCCTACGAGCAGTACTTC; CDR3: CASSSGQSYEQYF
V: TRBV5-1; D: NA; length: 15; J: TRBJ2-2; size: NA; DNA: TGCGCCAGCAACAGCGGCCGAAGTGGGGCCGGGGAGCTGTTTTTT; CDR3: CASNSGRSGAGELFF
V: TRBV28; D: TRBD2; length: 15; J: TRBJ2-2; size: NA; DNA: TGTGCCAGCAGTCTCGGACTAGCGGGGGGCCGGGAGCTGTTTTTT; CDR3: CASSLGLAGGRELFF
V: TRBV2; D: NA; length: 14; J: TRBJ2-3; size: few; DNA: TGTGCCAGCAGGGCTAAGACTAGCACAGATACGCAGTATTTT; CDR3: CASRAKTSTDTQYF
V: TRBV4-3; D: NA; length: 16; J: TRBJ1-2; size: NA; DNA: TGCGCCAGCAGCCAAGATATGGGGGTTCGTGGCTATGGCTACACCTTC; CDR3: CASSQDMGVRGYGYTF
V: TRBV4-3; D: NA; length: 15; J: TRBJ2-7; size: few; DNA: TGCGCCAGCAGCCTTGGGCAGAGGACGTCCTACGAGCAGTACTTC; CDR3: CASSLGQRTSYEQYF
V: TRBV25-1; D: NA; length: 13; J: TRBJ2-7; size: few; DNA: TGTGCCACCCTCGGGGCAGGGAGGTACGAGCAGTACTTC; CDR3: CATLGAGRYEQYF
V: TRBV4-3; D: TRBD1; length: 15; J: TRBJ1-2; size: few; DNA: TGCGCCAGCAGCCAGGAGACAGGGGGCTGGTATGGCTACACCTTC; CDR3: CASSQETGGWYGYTF
V: TRBV9; D: NA; length: 13; J: TRBJ1-1; size: few; DNA: TGTGCCAGCAGCGTAGAAAGGAACACTGAAGCTTTCTTT; CDR3: CASSVERNTEAFF
V: TRBV30; D: NA; length: 13; J: TRBJ1-1; size: NA; DNA: TGTGCCTGGAGTAAACAGGTGAACACTGAAGCTTTCTTT; CDR3: CAWSKQVNTEAFF
V: TRBV9; D: TRBD1; length: 15; J: TRBJ1-1; size: few; DNA: TGTGCCAGCAGCGTAGCGGGACAGGATGGGACTGAAGCTTTCTTT; CDR3: CASSVAGQDGTEAFF
V: TRBV7-9; D: NA; length: 15; J: TRBJ2-1; size: NA; DNA: TGTGCCAGCAGCTTAGGAGGGTCCAGGGCGGATGAGCAGTTCTTC; CDR3: CASSLGGSRADEQFF
V: TRBV7-9; D: NA; length: 11; J: TRBJ2-7; size: few; DNA: TGTGCCAGCAGCTTAGAGTACGAGCAGTACTTC; CDR3: CASSLEYEQYF
V: TRBV27; D: NA; length: 12; J: TRBJ2-2; size: NA; DNA: TGTGCCAGCAGTTTAAACCCCGGGGAGCTGTTTTTT; CDR3: CASSLNPGELFF
V: TRBV21-1; D: NA; length: 20; J: TRBJ1-4; size: few; DNA: TGTGCCAGCAGCGAAACCTACAGGGGGCGCCGATATGAAACTAATGAAAAACTGTTTTTT; CDR3: CASSETYRGRRYETNEKLFF
V: TRBV7-2; D: NA; length: 12; J: TRBJ2-3; size: NA; DNA: TGTGCCAGCAGCCAGTACACGGATACGCAGTATTTT; CDR3: CASSQYTDTQYF